The T cell receptor beta chain described here comes from a study of T cell responses to AZD1222 COVID-19 vaccine. Study-wide findings and caveats: Clonal diversity was possibly underestimated, and white British individuals and females predominated among donors. Repertoire samples came only from after the peak T cell response.

Note on this clone: Its cognate antigen is unknown.

The V and J ends lost 6 bases and 5 bases, in that order; junction bases with no gene match: 2. The germline V gene encodes CDR1 KGHSH and CDR2 LQKENI. CDR3 length: 13 residues. Some clones are missing from TCRdb's copy, which holds only in-frame ones; the method was immunoSEQ multiplex PCR. The sample consists of 110,000 to 150,000 clones, 75% to 95% of them appearing once. The chain couples TRBV18 to TRBJ1-5; 9 bases are shared with TRBD1. The specimen comprised peripheral blood, sampled on day 0 of AZD1222 vaccination. The receptor's source is an adult in good health. The DNA for the CDR3 is TGTGCCAGCTCCGGGGACAGGGATCAGCCCCAGCATTTT. Protein: CASSGDRDQPQHF.